This entry concerns a single T cell receptor beta chain. The target of this receptor is not known. No base quality values were provided; no much bigger clone lies one nucleotide off. As encoded in the germline V gene, CDR1 is SGHDN while CDR2 is FVKESK. At the junction V is shortened by 4 bases and J by 1 base; bases outside the gene matches: 7. From the cysteine up to the phenylalanine, the CDR3 has a length of 17 residues. Just the 51-base CDR3 DNA is kept, in frame starting at base 1. This sample is drawn from a study of shared clonotypes between healthy human individuals (dated by TCRdb to between 2020 and 2021). Background for the entire study: Three men and a couple of women, aged 18 to 49 years, made up the cohort. The study deeply sequenced blood TCR repertoires of about 5 healthy adults to estimate repertoire size and the extent of clonotype sharing between individuals. Libraries were prepared and TCR repertoires were sequenced by different laboratories using diverse techniques, in order to increase sequencing depth and limit assay-specific biases. For each donor, three plates each were used for CD4 naive and CD4 memory, two plates were used for CD8 naive, and one plate was used for CD8 memory. Between about 0.8 and 9 billion PBMCs per donor were obtained by leukapheresis. What the study reported, not specific to this receptor: The genetic and exposure-history diversity represented was limited by the small number of donors. Only blood was sampled, and tissue TCR repertoires likely differ from those in blood. Larger estimated clonotype richness was generally found for naive subsets than for memory subsets. Across a few donors, approximately 4.6% of naive CD4, roughly 3.3% of naive CD8, about 2% of memory CD4, and 0.4% to 0.45% of memory CD8 clonotypes were shared. Higher generation probabilities were observed for clonotypes shared by all four sorted-subset donors than for non-shared clonotypes. Rarefaction of sorted-subset datasets indicated incomplete sequencing despite the large sequencing depth. Based on pairwise subsampling, the degree of clonotype sharing among donors was expected to be affected by sequencing depth.

Using the deep immunoSEQ assay, multiplex PCR amplified TCR CDR3 regions from genomic DNA. Extracted genomic DNA from each cell subset was distributed evenly across all wells of several immunoSEQ 96-well plates, and each plate was treated as a replicate. For sorted subsets, approximately 200 ng of genomic DNA, equivalent to around 31,000 T cell genomes, went into each replicate PCR. Purified libraries were measured with a Qubit 3.0 fluorometer, size-checked on a Bioanalyzer 2100, and measured again with the KAPA Library Quantification kit. Each immunoSEQ 96-well plate was sequenced on its own single-read 150-cycle Illumina NextSeq 550 flow cell. The authors' analysis ran thus. Because only junctional sequences without quality scores were contained in the immunoSEQ output, filtering matching that applied to full-length reads could not be performed. Sequences were annotated with PyIR, a Python wrapper for IgBLAST v1.9, using IMGT germline references to assign V/J genes and CDR3. Reads with weak V/J assignments (E-value above 1e-6), missing CDR3, stop codons, out-of-frame junctions, or ambiguous translated residues were removed. A V3J clonotype was defined by an identical inferred V gene, J gene, and CDR3 amino acid sequence. Percentage overlap between repertoires was calculated by dividing the number of shared unique clonotypes by the size of the smaller repertoire. Richness of each repertoire was evaluated using RTK rarefaction, the Chao1 estimator, and Recon v2.1 estimates of unobserved clonotypes. Generation probabilities for all TCRbeta clonotypes obtained by the gDNA method from a handful of donors were computed using OLGA. Imported from immuneACCESS, the table was reduced by TCRdb to in-frame sequences with V and J called. These copies leave out some clones; in studies compared against another copy, an unresolved V gene accounts for under half, and the cause of the remainder is not known. The DNA gave D and trimming, while V, J and clone size come from that table. Present in this sample are 1.5 million to 1.9 million clones, under 99% of which were seen just once. Clones ranked in the top ten supply roughly 0.45% of the sample.

Healthy HIV-negative adults with no recently reported acute infections or vaccinations were included as donors. Only Caucasian adults living in Nashville, Tennessee, USA were represented among the donors. CD4+ T cells were enriched through magnetic negative selection, after which naive cells were positively selected on CD45RA and the remaining negative fraction served as the memory subset. Blood was obtained by leukapheresis, after which PBMCs were separated by Ficoll-Histopaque density gradient centrifugation and cryopreserved in liquid nitrogen vapor phase. Purity and quantity of every magnetically sorted T cell population were checked by analytical flow cytometry. Each sorted fraction had its genomic DNA isolated and then quantified by UV absorbance on a Nanodrop 2000c.

The sequencing input was naive CD4+ T cells sorted from blood. This sample's cell subset or site label indicates: CD45RA+ positively selected. Recombination linked TRBV14 to TRBJ2-1; 10 junctional bases match TRBD1. The TCR comes from a young man in good health. This receptor has the CDR3 CASSPQPGQGSYNEQFF. The sequenced DNA: TGTGCCAGCAGCCCCCAACCGGGACAGGGGTCCTACAATGAGCAGTTCTTC.